The clone carrying this TCR beta chain was recorded a few times. What it binds is unknown. The data were obtained in a study of early T cells in non-severe SARS-CoV-2 infection. About the research overall: The study sequenced bulk RNA from unsorted whole blood, with chains unpaired.

Findings of the study overall: Comparison of clonotypes with VDJdb favored anti-spike CD8 responses while missing private and CD4 specificities.

Per the germline V gene, CDR1 is SGHTA and CDR2 is FQGNSA. The CDR3 is 12 residues long. Deletions cut 0 bases from V and 4 bases from J, with 3 bases between. Attachment of unique molecular identifiers to individual cDNA molecules was performed. TCRdb re-called the 5' RACE reads with MiXCR, one entry per CDR3 protein. The table includes just under 60,000 distinct CDR3 sequences, more than 8.5% detected once. The clonotype originates from an adult who was a healthcare worker with PCR-confirmed SARS-CoV-2 infection or an uninfected control (not recorded which). The sequencing sample was made of whole blood. The chain combines TRBV7-2 with TRBJ2-5; the D is unclear. For the CDR3, the DNA is TGTGCCAGCAGCTTAGCGATAGAGACCCAGTACTTC. It yields the protein CASSLAIETQYF. The whole variable domain, filled in from reference TRBV7-2 and TRBJ2-5, reads GAGVSQSPSNKVTEKGKDVELRCDPISGHTALYWYRQSLGQGLEFLIYFQGNSAPDKSGLPSDRFSAERTGGSVSTLTIQRTQQEDSAVYLCASSLAIETQYFGPGTRLLVL.